This T cell receptor (beta chain) derives from a study of blood T cells in healthy people across ages. Next came a second PCR, run for about 6 to 12 cycles, which used a sample-barcoded 5' primer along with a J-beta primer mix. Via MiXCR, TCRdb re-called the 5' RACE reads, giving one row per CDR3 protein. The profile shows hundreds of thousands of distinct CDR3 sequences, roughly 45% of them singletons. V was clipped by 5 bases and J by 3 bases, with 8 bases between them. The CDR3 covers 12 residues. This clonotype was detected only a few times. Its antigen is as yet unknown. General study results and limits: Older age coincided with a roughly linear decline in TCR beta diversity per million T cells. Long-lived and aged donors differed, with more naive CD4+ cells and higher diversity in the long-lived.

Sequencing was carried out using blood. The chain employs TRBV12-3 or TRBV12-4 and TRBJ2-7, with D unclear. This receptor was identified in a woman aged 60-70 years in good health. The CDR3 spells CASSVKGYEQYF. In DNA, the CDR3 is TGTGCCAGCAGTGTAAAAGGCTACGAGCAGTACTTC.